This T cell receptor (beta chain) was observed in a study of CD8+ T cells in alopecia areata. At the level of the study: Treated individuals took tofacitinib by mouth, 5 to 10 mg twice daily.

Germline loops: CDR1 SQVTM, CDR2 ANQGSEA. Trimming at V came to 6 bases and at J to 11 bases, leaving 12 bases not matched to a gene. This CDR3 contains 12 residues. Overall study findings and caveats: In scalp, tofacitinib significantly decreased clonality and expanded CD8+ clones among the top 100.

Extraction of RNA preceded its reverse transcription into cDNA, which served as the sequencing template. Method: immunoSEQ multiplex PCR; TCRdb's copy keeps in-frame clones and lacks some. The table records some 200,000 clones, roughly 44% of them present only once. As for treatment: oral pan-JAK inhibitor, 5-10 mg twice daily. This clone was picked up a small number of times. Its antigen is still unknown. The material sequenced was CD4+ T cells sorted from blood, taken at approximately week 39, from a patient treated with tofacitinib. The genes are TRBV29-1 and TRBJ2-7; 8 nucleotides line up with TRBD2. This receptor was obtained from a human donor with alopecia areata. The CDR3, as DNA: TGCAGCGTGGGGGTAGTAGCGGGAAAGAAGTACTTC. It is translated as CSVGVVAGKKYF.